The TCR beta chain described here comes from a study of T cells in Graves' hyperthyroidism and ophthalmopathy. Using RNA transcripts as the source, TCR beta CDR3 regions were amplified. The HTBI primer set was used in a first-round RT-PCR of the TCR CDR3. A single record per CDR3 protein comes from TCRdb applying MiXCR to the multiplex PCR reads. The data hold about 560,000 distinct CDR3 sequences, with 16% observed a single time. The CDR3 runs 10 residues. The germline V and J ends were trimmed by 7 bases and 10 bases, with 11 bases remaining between them. The germline V gene encodes CDR1 SQVTM and CDR2 ANQGSEA. This clonotype showed up many times.

This TCR was sampled from a woman aged 18-29 years with Graves' hyperthyroidism. This chain joins TRBV29-1 and TRBJ2-1; D call uncertain. The sample consisted of blood. The CDR3 DNA follows: TGCAGCGCCGGAGTGACAGAGCAGTTCTTC. It encodes CSAGVTEQFF.